The T cell receptor (beta chain) described here comes from a study of blood T cells in healthy people across ages (dated by TCRdb to the mid-2010s). Context from the whole study: In model experiments, template switching captured about one uniquely barcoded TCR beta cDNA molecule for every two T cells. To avoid experimental bias, donors of different ages were spread randomly across the sequencing lanes. Using the same blood draw, the study looked at two additional independent replicas of 1 million unique cDNA reads for two donors, one aged 18 to 30 and the other aged 80 or older. Using deep sequencing normalized with unique cDNA molecular identifiers, the study measured how TCR beta repertoire diversity changes with age. The donors were divided into four age groups: young (average around 15 years), middle-aged (about 40), aged (about 60) and long-lived (about 90). Overall study outcomes, separate from this receptor: Observed TCR beta diversity per million T cells fell roughly linearly with age, and a significant reduction was already apparent by age around 36. Because the CMV infection status of the donors was unknown, age-related changes in expanded clonotypes may potentially have been confounded. There was a strong correlation between observed TCR beta diversity and the percentage of naive T cells measured by flow cytometry. Compared with the aged group, the long-lived group had more naive CD4+ T cells, fewer expanded clones and increased TCR diversity, a pattern suggesting age selection. Estimates of total diversity from one million sequenced T cells were regarded as lower bounds and underestimates. Since profiling was done on bulk unsorted PBMCs, naive and antigen-experienced compartments could not be conclusively compared.

V and J are truncated by 4 bases and 2 bases respectively, leaving an intervening sequence of 10 bases. Per the germline V gene (reference sequence), DFQATT is the CDR1 and SNEGSKA is the CDR2. There are 13 amino acids in the CDR3, from cysteine to phenylalanine inclusive. The kept DNA is CDR3 alone, 39 bases in frame from the first base. Library creation used 5' RACE. The run used an Illumina HiSeq 2500. A second roughly 7 to 11 cycle PCR used a sample-barcoded 5' primer and a J-beta primer mix. A template-switch 5' adaptor carrying 12 random nucleotides introduced a unique molecular identifier onto each TCR beta cDNA molecule. Each sample yielded at least 2.5 million CDR3-containing paired-end reads. The Mint cDNA synthesis kit, primed by a TRBC-specific oligonucleotide, was used to synthesize first-strand cDNA from all RNA. After uracil-DNA glycosylase treatment, a first 18-cycle PCR used universal primers M1SS and BC2_uni_R on all cDNA. Per the source publication's procedure: Normalization of each sample was performed by random selection of 1 million high-quality reads, each carrying a distinct molecular identifier. Instead of being binned into consensus sequences, reads that shared molecular identifiers were thrown out. MiTCR, with a Q25 quality threshold and the strictest error-elimination algorithm, was used for CDR3 identification, clonotype clustering and error correction. A nonparametric unseen species model with Euler transformation was used to estimate a lower bound on total TCR beta diversity. Clones were called with MiXCR by TCRdb after fastp trimmed the public reads at Q25, and only in-frame beta chains were retained. Rows matching on CDR3 protein sequence are summarized as one entry with the most common DNA and genes. The V and J calls shown here were made by TCRdb, not taken from the authors' results. A total of about 900,000 distinct CDR3 sequences appear in this sample, about 48% of them only once. Of the sample, about an eighth falls within the top ten clones.

A word on this clonotype: It lacks a known antigen. No much larger clone is present one base from it, and per-base qualities are unavailable.

Donors were a few dozen systemically healthy Caucasian individuals from Russia aged roughly 6 to 100 years. Each donor gave about 9.7 milliliters of peripheral blood, drawn into EDTA-treated Vacutainer tubes. Ficoll-Paque density-gradient centrifugation was used to isolate PBMCs, with at least 7 million per sample. Trizol reagent was used to extract total RNA from PBMCs, with at least 6 micrograms per sample. For every donor, an aliquot of PBMCs went through flow cytometry to measure the percentages of naive CD45RAhigh/CD27high T cells. The sample comprised blood. In this chain, TRBV20-1 is recombined with TRBJ2-3, with a weak D call of TRBD2 (5 bases match). The TCR originated in a man between 25 and 39 years old in good health. The CDR3 amino acid sequence is: CSATLTNTDTQYF. The nucleotide sequence reads as follows: TGCAGTGCTACCCTGACTAACACAGATACGCAGTATTTT.